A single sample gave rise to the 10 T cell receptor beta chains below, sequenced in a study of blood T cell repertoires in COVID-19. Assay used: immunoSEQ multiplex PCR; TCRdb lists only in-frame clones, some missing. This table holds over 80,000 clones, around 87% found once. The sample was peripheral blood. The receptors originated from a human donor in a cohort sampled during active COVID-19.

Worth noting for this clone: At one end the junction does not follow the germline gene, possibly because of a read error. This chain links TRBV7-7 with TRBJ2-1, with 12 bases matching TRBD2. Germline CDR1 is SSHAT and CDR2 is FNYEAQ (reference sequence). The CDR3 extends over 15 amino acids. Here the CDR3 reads CASSQLAGGPGEQFF. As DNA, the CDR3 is TGTGCTAGCAGCCAGCTAGCGGGAGGGCCAGGGGAGCAGTTCTTC. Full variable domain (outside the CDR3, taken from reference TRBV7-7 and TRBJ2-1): GAGVSQSPRYKVTKRGQDVTLRCDPISSHATLYWYQQALGQGPEFLTYFNYEAQPDKSGLPSDRFSAERPEGSISTLTIQRTEQRDSAMYRCASSQLAGGPGEQFFGPGTRLTVL.

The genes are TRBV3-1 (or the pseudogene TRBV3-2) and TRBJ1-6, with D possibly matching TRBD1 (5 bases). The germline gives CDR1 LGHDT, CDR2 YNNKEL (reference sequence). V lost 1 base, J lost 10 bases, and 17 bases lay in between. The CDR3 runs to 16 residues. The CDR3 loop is CASSQVEVNRGSPLHF. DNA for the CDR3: TGTGCCAGCAGCCAAGTGGAGGTTAACCGGGGGTCACCCCTCCACTTT.

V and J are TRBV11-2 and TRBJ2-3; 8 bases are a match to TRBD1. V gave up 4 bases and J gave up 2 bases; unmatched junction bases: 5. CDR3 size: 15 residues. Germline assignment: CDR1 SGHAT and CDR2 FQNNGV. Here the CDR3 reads CASSSWTGPTDTQYF. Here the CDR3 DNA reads TGTGCCAGCAGCTCATGGACAGGGCCCACAGATACGCAGTATTTT.

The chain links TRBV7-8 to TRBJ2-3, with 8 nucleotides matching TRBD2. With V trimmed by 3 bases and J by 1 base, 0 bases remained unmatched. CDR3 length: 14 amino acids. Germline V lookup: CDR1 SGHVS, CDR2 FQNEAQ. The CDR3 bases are TGTGCCAGCAGCTTCGGGGGGGGCACAGATACGCAGTATTTT. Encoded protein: CASSFGGGTDTQYF. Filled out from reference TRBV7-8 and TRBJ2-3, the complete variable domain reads GAGVSQSPRYKVAKRGQDVALRCDPISGHVSLFWYQQALGQGPEFLTYFQNEAQLDKSGLPSDRFFAERPEGSVSTLKIQRTQQEDSAVYLCASSFGGGTDTQYFGPGTRLTVL.

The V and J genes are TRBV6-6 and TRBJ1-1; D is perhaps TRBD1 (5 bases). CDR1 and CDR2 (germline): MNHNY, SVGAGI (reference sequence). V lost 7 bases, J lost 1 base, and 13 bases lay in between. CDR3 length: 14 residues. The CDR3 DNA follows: TGTGCCAGCAAACCACCCACAGGGAACACTGAAGCTTTCTTT. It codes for CASKPPTGNTEAFF.

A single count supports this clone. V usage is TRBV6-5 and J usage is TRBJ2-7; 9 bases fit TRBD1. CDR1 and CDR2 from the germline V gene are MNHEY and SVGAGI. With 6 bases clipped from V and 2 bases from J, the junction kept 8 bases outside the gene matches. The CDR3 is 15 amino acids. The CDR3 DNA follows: TGTGCCAGCAGAACCGGTGGGACAGGGACCTACGAGCAGTACTTC. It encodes CASRTGGTGTYEQYF.

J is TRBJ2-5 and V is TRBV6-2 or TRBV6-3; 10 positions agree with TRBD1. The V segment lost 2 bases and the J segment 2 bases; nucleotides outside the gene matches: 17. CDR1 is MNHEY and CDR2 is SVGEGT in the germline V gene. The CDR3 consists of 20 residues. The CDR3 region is CASSYDDRGRSWISQETQYF. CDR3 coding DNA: TGTGCCAGCAGTTACGACGACAGGGGGCGGTCGTGGATTTCACAAGAGACCCAGTACTTC.

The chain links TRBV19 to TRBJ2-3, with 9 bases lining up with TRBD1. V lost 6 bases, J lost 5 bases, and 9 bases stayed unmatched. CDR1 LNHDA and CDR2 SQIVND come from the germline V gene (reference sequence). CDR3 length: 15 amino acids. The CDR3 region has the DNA TGTGCCAGTAGGGATTGGACAGGGGCGCGAGATACGCAGTATTTT. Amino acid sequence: CASRDWTGARDTQYF.

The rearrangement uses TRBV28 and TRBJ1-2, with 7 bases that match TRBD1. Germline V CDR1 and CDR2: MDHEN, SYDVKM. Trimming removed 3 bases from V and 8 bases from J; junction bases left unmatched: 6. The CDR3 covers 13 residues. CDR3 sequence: CASSFISGGGYTF. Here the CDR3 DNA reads TGTGCCAGCAGTTTTATCTCAGGGGGAGGCTACACCTTC.

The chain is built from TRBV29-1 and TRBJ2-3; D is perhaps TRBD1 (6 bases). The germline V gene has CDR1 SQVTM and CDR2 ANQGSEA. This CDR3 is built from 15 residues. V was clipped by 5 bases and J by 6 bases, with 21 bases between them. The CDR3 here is CSVLDSSLGSDTQYF. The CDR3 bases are TGCAGCGTTCTGGACAGCTCTCTGGGTTCGGATACGCAGTATTTT.